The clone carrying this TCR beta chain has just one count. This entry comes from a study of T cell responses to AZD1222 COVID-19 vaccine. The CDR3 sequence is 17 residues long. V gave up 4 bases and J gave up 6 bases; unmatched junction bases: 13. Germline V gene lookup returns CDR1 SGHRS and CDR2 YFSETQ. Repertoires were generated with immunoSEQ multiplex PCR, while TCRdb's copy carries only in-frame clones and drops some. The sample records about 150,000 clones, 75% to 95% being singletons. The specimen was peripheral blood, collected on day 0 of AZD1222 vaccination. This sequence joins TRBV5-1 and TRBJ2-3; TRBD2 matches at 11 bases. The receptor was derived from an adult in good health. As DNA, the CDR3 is TGCGCCAGCAGCGGCCCGGGTAGCGGGAGGGCCGGGGATACGCAGTATTTT. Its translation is CASSGPGSGRAGDTQYF.